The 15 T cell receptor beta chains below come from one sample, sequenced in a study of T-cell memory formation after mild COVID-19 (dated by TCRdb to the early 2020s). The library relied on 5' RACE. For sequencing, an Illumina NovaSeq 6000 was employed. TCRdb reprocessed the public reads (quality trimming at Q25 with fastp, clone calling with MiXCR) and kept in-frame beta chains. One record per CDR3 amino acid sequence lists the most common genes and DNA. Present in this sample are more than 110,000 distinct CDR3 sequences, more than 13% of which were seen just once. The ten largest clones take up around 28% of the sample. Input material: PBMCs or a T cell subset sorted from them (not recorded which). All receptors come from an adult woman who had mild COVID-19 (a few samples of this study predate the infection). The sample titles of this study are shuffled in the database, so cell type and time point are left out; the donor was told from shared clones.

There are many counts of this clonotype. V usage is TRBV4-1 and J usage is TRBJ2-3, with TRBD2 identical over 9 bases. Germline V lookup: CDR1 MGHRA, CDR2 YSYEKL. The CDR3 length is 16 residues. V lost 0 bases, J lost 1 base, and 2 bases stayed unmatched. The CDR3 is CASSQEERGGTDTQYF. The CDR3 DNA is TGCGCCAGCAGCCAAGAAGAGCGGGGGGGCACAGATACGCAGTATTTT.

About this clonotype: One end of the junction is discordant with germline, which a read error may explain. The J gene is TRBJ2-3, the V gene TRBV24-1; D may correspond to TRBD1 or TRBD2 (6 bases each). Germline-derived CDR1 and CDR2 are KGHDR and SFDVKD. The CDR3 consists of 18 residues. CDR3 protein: CDTSDLRGGPRGTDTQYF. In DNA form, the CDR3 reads TGTGACACCAGTGATTTGCGAGGGGGGCCACGGGGCACAGATACGCAGTATTTT.

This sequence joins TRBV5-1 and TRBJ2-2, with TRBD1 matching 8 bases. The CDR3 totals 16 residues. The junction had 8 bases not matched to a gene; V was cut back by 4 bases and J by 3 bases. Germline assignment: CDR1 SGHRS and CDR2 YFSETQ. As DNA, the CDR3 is TGCGCCAGCAGCGGGACAGGCGGGGATTACACCGGGGAGCTGTTTTTT. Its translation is CASSGTGGDYTGELFF. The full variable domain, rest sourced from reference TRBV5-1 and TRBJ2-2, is KAGVTQTPRYLIKTRGQQVTLSCSPISGHRSVSWYQQTPGQGLQFLFEYFSETQRNKGNFPGRFSGRQFSNSRSEMNVSTLELGDSALYLCASSGTGGDYTGELFFGEGSRLTVL.

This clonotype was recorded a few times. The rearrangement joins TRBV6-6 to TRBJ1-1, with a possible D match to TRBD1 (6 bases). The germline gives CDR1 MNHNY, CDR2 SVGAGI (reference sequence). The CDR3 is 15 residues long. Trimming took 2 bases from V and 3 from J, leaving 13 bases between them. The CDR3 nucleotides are TGTGCCAGCAGTTACCCCACAGGGAGGGACACTGAAGCTTTCTTT. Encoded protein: CASSYPTGRDTEAFF.

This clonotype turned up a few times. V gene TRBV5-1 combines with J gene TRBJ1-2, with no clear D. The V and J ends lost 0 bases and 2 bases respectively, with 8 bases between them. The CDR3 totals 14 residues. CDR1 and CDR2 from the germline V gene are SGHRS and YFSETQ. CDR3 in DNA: TGCGCCAGCAGCTTGGTAGCGGGAAACTATGGCTACACCTTC. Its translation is CASSLVAGNYGYTF.

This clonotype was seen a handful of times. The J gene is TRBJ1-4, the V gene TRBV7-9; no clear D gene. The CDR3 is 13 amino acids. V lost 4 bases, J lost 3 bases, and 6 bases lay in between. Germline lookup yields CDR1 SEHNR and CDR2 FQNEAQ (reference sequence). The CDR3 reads CASSSSSNEKLFF. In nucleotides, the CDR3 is TGTGCCAGCAGCTCCTCGTCTAATGAAAAACTGTTTTTT.

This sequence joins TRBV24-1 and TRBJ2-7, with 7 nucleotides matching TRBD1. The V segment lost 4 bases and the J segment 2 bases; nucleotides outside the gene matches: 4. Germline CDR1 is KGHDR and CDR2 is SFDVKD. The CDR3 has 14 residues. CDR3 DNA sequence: TGTGCCACCAGTGAATCCGGGACAGCCTACGAGCAGTACTTC. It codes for CATSESGTAYEQYF.

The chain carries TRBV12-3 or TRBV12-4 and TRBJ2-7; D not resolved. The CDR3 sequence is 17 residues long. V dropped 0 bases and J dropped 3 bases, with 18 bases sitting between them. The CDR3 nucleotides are TGTGCCAGCAGTTTAGCCCTAATTGCTCAGGAGAACTACGAGCAGTACTTC. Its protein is CASSLALIAQENYEQYF.

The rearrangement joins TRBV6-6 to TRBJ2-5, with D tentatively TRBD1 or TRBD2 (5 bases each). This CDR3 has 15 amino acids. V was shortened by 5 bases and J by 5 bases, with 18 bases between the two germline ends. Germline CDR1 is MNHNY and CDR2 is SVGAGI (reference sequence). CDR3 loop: CASSPGPVGVETQYF. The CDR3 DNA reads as TGTGCCAGCAGTCCGGGACCGGTGGGAGTGGAGACCCAGTACTTC.

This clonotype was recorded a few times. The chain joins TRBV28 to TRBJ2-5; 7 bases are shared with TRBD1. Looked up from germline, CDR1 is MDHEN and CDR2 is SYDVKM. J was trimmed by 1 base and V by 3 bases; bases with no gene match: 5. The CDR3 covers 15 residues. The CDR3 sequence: CASSFPGGTQETQYF. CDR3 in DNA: TGTGCCAGCAGTTTTCCAGGGGGTACCCAAGAGACCCAGTACTTC.

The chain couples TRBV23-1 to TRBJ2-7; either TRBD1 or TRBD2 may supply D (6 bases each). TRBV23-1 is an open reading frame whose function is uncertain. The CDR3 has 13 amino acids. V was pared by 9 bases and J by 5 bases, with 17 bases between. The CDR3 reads CASPEGGSNEQYF. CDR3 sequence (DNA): TGCGCCAGTCCCGAGGGGGGTTCTAACGAGCAGTACTTC.

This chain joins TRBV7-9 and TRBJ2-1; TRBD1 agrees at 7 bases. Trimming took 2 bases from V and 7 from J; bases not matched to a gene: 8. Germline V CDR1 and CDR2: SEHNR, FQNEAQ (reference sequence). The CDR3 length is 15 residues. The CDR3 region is CASSLPTGLGNEQFF. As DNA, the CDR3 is TGTGCCAGCAGCTTACCGACAGGGTTGGGGAATGAGCAGTTCTTC.

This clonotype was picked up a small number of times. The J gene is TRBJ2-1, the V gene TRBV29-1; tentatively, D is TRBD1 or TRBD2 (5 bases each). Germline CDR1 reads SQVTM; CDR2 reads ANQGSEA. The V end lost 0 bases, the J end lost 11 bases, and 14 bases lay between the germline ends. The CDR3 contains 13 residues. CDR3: CSVEDPGTDKQFF. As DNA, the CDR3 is TGCAGCGTTGAAGATCCGGGGACCGATAAGCAGTTCTTC.

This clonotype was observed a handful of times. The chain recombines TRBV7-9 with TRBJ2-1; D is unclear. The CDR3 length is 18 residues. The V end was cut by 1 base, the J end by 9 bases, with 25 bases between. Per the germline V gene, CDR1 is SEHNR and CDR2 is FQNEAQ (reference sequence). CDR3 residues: CASSLGPSKGSLHGEQFF. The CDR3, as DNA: TGTGCCAGCAGCTTAGGCCCTAGTAAGGGCTCCCTACATGGTGAGCAGTTCTTC.

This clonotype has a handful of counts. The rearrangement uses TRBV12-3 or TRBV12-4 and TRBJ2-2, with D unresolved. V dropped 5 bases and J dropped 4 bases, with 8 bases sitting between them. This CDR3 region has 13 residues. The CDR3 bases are TGTGCCAGCAGTGGTGCCCGCACCGGGGAGCTGTTTTTT. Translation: CASSGARTGELFF.